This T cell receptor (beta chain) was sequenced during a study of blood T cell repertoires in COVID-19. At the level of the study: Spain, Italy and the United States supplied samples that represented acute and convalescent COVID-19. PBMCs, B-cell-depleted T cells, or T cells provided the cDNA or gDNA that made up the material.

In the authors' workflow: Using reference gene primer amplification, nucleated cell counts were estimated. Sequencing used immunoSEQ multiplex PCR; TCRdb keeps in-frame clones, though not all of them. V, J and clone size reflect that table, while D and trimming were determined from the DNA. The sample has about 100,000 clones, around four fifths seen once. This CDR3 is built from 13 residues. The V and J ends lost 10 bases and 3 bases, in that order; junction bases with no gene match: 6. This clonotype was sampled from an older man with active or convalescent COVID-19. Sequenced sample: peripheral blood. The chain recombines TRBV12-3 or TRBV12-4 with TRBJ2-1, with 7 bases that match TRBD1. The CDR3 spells CAIDRAGYNEQFF. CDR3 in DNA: TGTGCCATTGACAGGGCAGGCTACAATGAGCAGTTCTTC.